This TCR beta chain was observed in a study of response to subunit inactivated influenza vaccine. General study findings and limits: Researchers suggested that each seasonal influenza vaccination recruits few new T cells.

Notes on this clonotype: The antigen remains unidentified.

Each CDR3 protein gets one entry after TCRdb re-called the RT-PCR reads with MiXCR. The sample shows roughly 290,000 distinct CDR3 sequences, 21% of them seen only once. With 2 bases removed from V and 6 bases from J, the gap between germline ends came to 7 bases. Germline CDR1 is SGHAT and CDR2 is FQDESV (reference sequence). The CDR3 length is 13 residues. This sequence joins TRBV11-1 and TRBJ2-2; D is ambiguous. The starting material was PBMCs from blood, obtained around 22 months after vaccination. This receptor was taken from a man aged 50-75 years who received an inactivated influenza vaccine. The CDR3 DNA is TGTGCCAGCAGCTTAAGGAGTGCCGGGGAGCTGTTTTTT. Its protein product is CASSLRSAGELFF.